This T cell receptor beta chain appears in the sequencing data of a study of beta chain features in type 1 diabetes. Study background: Cell yields, gender and age were comparable in patients and healthy donors.

The CDR3 sequence is 16 residues long. Losses at the gene ends were 3 bases for V and 7 bases for J; bases not matched to a gene: 13. Germline V gives CDR1 LNHDA, CDR2 SQIVND (reference sequence). To note about this clone: Antigen unknown.

Study-wide results and limits: People with Type 1 diabetes carried modestly yet significantly shorter TCRB CDR3s in all four CD4+ subsets.

cDNA synthesis used the whole RNA isolate, giving expressed TCRB sequences. Some clones are missing from TCRdb's copy, which holds only in-frame ones; the method was immunoSEQ multiplex PCR. The sample has roughly 51,000 clones, about 50% seen once. The receptor was derived from a woman aged 40-49 years with type 1 diabetes. Input material: Tregs from blood. The chain joins TRBV19 to TRBJ1-1, with 8 bases that match TRBD1. CDR3 amino acids: CASSIRGQGGRDEAFF. The DNA of the CDR3 is TGTGCCAGTAGTATCCGCGGACAGGGAGGTCGGGATGAAGCTTTCTTT.